This TCR beta chain was observed in a study of cytomegalovirus exposure and HLA in healthy donors (dated by TCRdb to 2016 to 2017). The study in broad terms: An earlier analysis of roughly 610 of the donors reported roughly 300 Gb of sequence data and around 100 million unique TCR beta sequences obtained from roughly 180 million T cells. A few DR-DQ haplotypes were handled as single units for association and clustering because linkage in the cohort was strong. In the later analysis, no new phenotypic data were used to find candidate immune exposures; instead, reliance was placed on TCR beta sequences and their occurrence across donors. A later genetic analysis used genome-wide SNP genotypes for about 65% of the 666 donors, treating that subset as a discovery cohort. Alongside the repertoire data, information on donor age, sex, ethnicity and CMV serostatus was compiled. The T cell repertoires of several hundred subjects were profiled by immunosequencing and related to cytomegalovirus serostatus. HLA typing included class I and class II loci at four-digit resolution. An earlier analysis of fewer than 700 of the donors applied high-throughput TCR beta sequencing to assess whether each TCR beta V gene segment acted as functional or pseudogenic. Around 330 gigabases of sequencing data and around 85 million unique TCR sequences made up an early release that covered several hundred HLA-typed donors. The study combined high-throughput TCR immunosequencing, statistical association of individual TCRs with disease status, and machine learning to predict cytomegalovirus infection status. The study was designed to test whether signatures of past pathogen exposure could be identified by cataloging public T cell receptors. All discovery cohort repertoires had been generated using a single sequencing platform. Among the roughly 380 genotyped donors, roughly 80% belonged to the genetic ancestry cluster associated with self-reported Caucasian donors. To study patterns of TCR occurrence, a later analysis re-analyzed previously published TCR beta repertoires from 550 to 800 donors and added high-resolution HLA genotyping. Among around 400 genotyped donors of the cohort, an average of roughly 240,000 unique TCR beta nucleotide sequences were sequenced per donor, roughly 20% of them non-productive. A separate validation cohort of roughly 130 different subjects was used in addition to the roughly 640-subject first cohort. Typing coverage differed by locus: A, B, C, DRB1 and DQB1 were typed in roughly 620-640 donors, DQA1 in roughly 500, DPA1 in 600 to 610, and DPB1 in 400 to 480. Overall study outcomes, separate from this receptor: In vitro tests confirmed that three of the cytomegalovirus-associated TCR beta chains recognize cytomegalovirus antigens. The sequencing pipeline was judged likely to have produced a cluster of highly shared sequence variants as a technical artifact. Some IMGT-functional V segments, including TRBV6-2 and TRBV6-3, could not be distinguished by the 87-base-pair reads and were therefore excluded. The cohort was sequenced for TCR beta chains only, and without alpha or paired-chain data the features that could be detected were limited. In a later analysis, several top co-occurrence clusters were reported to appear linked to parvovirus B19, influenza, CMV and Epstein-Barr virus. The earlier analysis of 587 of the donors excluded roughly 16 rarely observed V segments, including chromosome 9 orphons, because counts were too low. Because HLA typing was missing for some donors at each locus, association tests included only the typed subset. An association between a missense DCLRE1C variant and V-gene and J-gene trimming of TCR beta chains was found in a later genetic analysis and replicated in an independent cohort. In both the original and validation cohorts, the classifier was reported to diagnose cytomegalovirus status with high specificity and sensitivity. In a later analysis, HLA-associated TCR beta chains showed more clonal expansion and lower generation probabilities than non-associated chains that were equally common. A further reported finding was that TCR beta sequences accurately predicted the HLA-A and HLA-B alleles for most subjects in the first cohort. The only immune exposure information available for the cohort was CMV serostatus. Most TCR sequences were seen in very few donors, while some public TCRs were found in many individuals. An earlier analysis of some 590 of the donors showed that most TCR beta V segments appeared in productive rearrangements either about 87% or about 30% of the time, which broadly matched IMGT annotations. Specific HLA alleles were associated with 15,000 to 20,000 TCR beta sequences at a false discovery rate of 0.05 in a later analysis. Strong co-occurrence of HLA alleles, especially DR and DQ, made assigning TCR associations to individual alleles difficult. Linkage disequilibrium might explain the correlated functional status among segregating V segments, but an unknown experimental factor could not be excluded. Compared with the 666-donor mean, donors in an Asian-associated ancestry cluster had fewer N-insertions in productive TCRs, according to a later genetic analysis. Roughly uniform sequencing depth across donors was assumed in presence/absence analyses, although this assumption may not hold. In the study, around 150 TCR beta chains were listed as associated with cytomegalovirus. A later analysis found that most CMV-associated TCR beta chains appeared HLA-restricted, with HLA associations seemingly driven largely by CMV exposure. It was suggested by the authors that the approach could potentially be generalized to other disease states and immunological phenotypes. A later analysis found that TCR association rates varied across HLA loci, with DRB1 alleles showing the most associated TCRs and HLA-C alleles the fewest.

The receptor library was made with the immunoSEQ multiplex PCR assay. For the multiplex PCR, a mixture combining 60 forward primers for TCR Vbeta segments and 13 reverse primers for TCR Jbeta segments was used. The CDR3 region of rearranged TCR beta genes was amplified from genomic DNA by a multiplex PCR assay. On the Illumina HiSeq System, the amplified TCR beta libraries were sequenced as 87-base-pair reads. In the authors' own workflow: A later analysis counted approximately 74 million unique TCR beta chains across the 670 or so repertoires, and 9.5 million to 11 million of these chains were shared by at least two donors. Raw reads were error-corrected and collapsed into unique sequences with a nearest-neighbor algorithm that merged closely related sequences to remove PCR and sequencing errors. Alignment of CDR3 sequences to IMGT reference sequences was used to assign V, D and J gene segments. For a sequence to be retained, a match of at least six nucleotides was required to both a V gene segment and a J gene segment. Rearrangements were classified as productive when the CDR3 lacked stop codons and remained in frame with V and J, and all other rearrangements were classified as non-productive. Following IMGT convention, CDR3 was defined as the stretch from the second conserved V-encoded cysteine to the conserved J-encoded phenylalanine. In an earlier analysis of 550 to 650 of the donors, sequences lacking an unambiguous match to a single V gene segment were excluded. In an earlier analysis of several hundred of the donors, V segments were called functional above 56.7% productive rearrangements and were called segregating when the between-donor standard deviation exceeded 5%. A statistical classification framework was built for diagnosing cytomegalovirus status from the catalog of TCR beta chain sequences. In a later analysis, V and J genes were assigned by comparing TCR nucleotide sequences against IMGT/GENE-DB human TR gene sequences. In a later analysis, CDR3 sequences and most-parsimonious VDJ recombination scenarios were assigned using the TCRdist pipeline. In a later analysis, each TCR beta chain was defined by its CDR3 amino acid sequence together with its V-gene family, and reads lacking a unique V-gene family were excluded. A later analysis removed 600 or so highly shared, low-generation-probability nucleotide sequences to deal with suspected cross-contamination and a sequencing artifact. A later analysis calculated a clonal expansion index for each public chain from normalized within-repertoire ranks of inferred template counts. A later analysis computed generation probabilities with a VDJ recombination model fitted to out-of-frame rearrangements, and checked the results against IGoR. Hypergeometric tests were used in a later analysis to score TCR-TCR, TCR-HLA and TCR-CMV co-occurrence, with a repertoire-size bias correction applied to the TCR pairs. To estimate false discovery rates, a later analysis permuted the HLA or CMV assignments 20 times. A later analysis grouped co-occurring TCRs with DBSCAN, adding TCRdist sequence similarity when clustering within HLA-allele-positive subsets. Repertoires with fewer than 30,000 or more than 120,000 public chains were left out of co-occurrence clustering, as were five repertoires with anomalous nucleotide sharing. The clones in this table, taken by TCRdb from immuneACCESS, are in-frame only. Not every clone is retained; where verified, under half of the shortfall comes from an unresolved V gene, and the cause of the rest is unknown. The DNA gave D and trimming, while V, J and clone size come from that table. The sample includes some 200,000 clones, with approximately 84% observed a single time. The top ten constitute over 0.2% of the sample.

This clone was counted between two and nine times. Its binding antigen is unknown. No base quality information exists; no much larger clone differs at one position. Germline trimming amounts to 8 bases on V and 1 base on J, with 7 as the count of junction bases outside the gene matches. From the cysteine through the phenylalanine, the CDR3 covers 13 amino acids. Only the CDR3 region is kept as DNA, spanning 39 bases read in frame from base 1. The germline V gene encodes CDR1 GTSNPN and CDR2 SVGIG (reference sequence). The cohort consisted of 666 healthy bone marrow donors. At the time of sampling, all cohort members were nominally healthy, though unrecorded immune exposures were likely present. The donor tested CMV seronegative and was one of the 352 seronegative cohort members. A peripheral blood sample was collected from each donor, and TCR beta sequencing was performed on peripheral blood mononuclear cells. The Qiagen DNeasy Blood Extraction Kit was used to extract genomic DNA from the blood cell samples.

The chain couples TRBV30 to TRBJ1-1; 7 bases in the junction line up with TRBD1. The clonotype was recovered from a girl under three years old in good health and CMV-seronegative. Sequences were obtained from PBMCs. The encoded CDR3 is CAGRRGQNTEAFF. The sequenced DNA: TGTGCCGGTCGGAGGGGGCAGAACACTGAAGCTTTCTTT.